This TCR beta chain derives from a study of blood T cells in healthy people across ages. The germline V gene encodes CDR1 MNHEY and CDR2 SVGEGT. The CDR3 totals 19 residues. Trimming took 0 bases from V and 3 from J; bases not matched to a gene: 13. With each sample, at least 5 micrograms of total RNA were extracted. Findings of the study overall: Unsorted PBMCs prevented conclusive naive versus antigen-experienced comparison.

Primed by a sample-barcoded 5' primer and a J-beta primer mix, a second PCR proceeded for about 6 to 11 cycles. One entry per CDR3 protein, called by TCRdb with MiXCR from the 5' RACE reads. Of roughly 1.5 million distinct CDR3 sequences detected, 35% to 45% appear once; the ten largest clones hold just over 4%. Remarks on this clonotype: What it recognizes is unknown.

This clonotype originated in a woman between 18 and 29 years old in good health. V usage is TRBV6-2 or TRBV6-3 and J usage is TRBJ2-1, with 8 nucleotides matching TRBD2. Sequenced sample: blood. In DNA, the CDR3 is TGTGCCAGCAGTTACTCGATTGGTACAGCGGGAGCTTTCTACAATGAGCAGTTCTTC. Protein: CASSYSIGTAGAFYNEQFF.